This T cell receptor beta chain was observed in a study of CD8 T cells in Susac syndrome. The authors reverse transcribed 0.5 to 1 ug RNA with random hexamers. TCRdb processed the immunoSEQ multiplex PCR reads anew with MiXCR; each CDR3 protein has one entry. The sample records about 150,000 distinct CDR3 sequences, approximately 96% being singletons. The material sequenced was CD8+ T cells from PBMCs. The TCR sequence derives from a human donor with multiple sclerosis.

The CDR3 region has the DNA TGTGCCAGCAGTACCTACGACAGCGGGGTCACTGAAGCTTTCTTT. It codes for CASSTYDSGVTEAFF. J is TRBJ1-1 and V is TRBV6-1; D may be TRBD1 (5 bases). This CDR3 region has 15 residues. In germline, CDR1 is MNHNS, CDR2 SASEGT. Trimming stripped 5 bases from V and 4 bases from J, with 17 bases between.